Listed below are T cell receptor beta chains from one sample, sequenced in a study of T cell responses to AZD1222 COVID-19 vaccine. The protocol was immunoSEQ multiplex PCR, while the TCRdb copy is restricted to in-frame clones and leaves out a portion. Of about 140,000 clones listed, more than 85% are singletons. The specimen comprised peripheral blood, sampled 28 days after the second AZD1222 dose. The source of these receptors is an adult who received the AZD1222 COVID-19 vaccine. The CDR3 runs from the conserved cysteine through the conserved F or W. D genes are given only for firm matches.

V	J	D	CDR3	DNA
TRBV10-2	TRBJ2-1	.	CASSAGAYNEQFF	TGCGCCAGCAGTGCGGGAGCCTACAATGAGCAGTTCTTC
TRBV27	TRBJ1-2	.	CASSSDRNYGYTF	TGTGCCAGCAGTTCGGACAGAAACTATGGCTACACCTTC
TRBV7-2	TRBJ2-7	TRBD1	CASSLGGTGGYEQYF	TGTGCCAGCAGCTTAGGAGGGACAGGGGGCTACGAGCAGTACTTC
TRBV5-1	TRBJ2-7	.	CASQEDTLYEQYF	TGCGCCAGCCAGGAAGACACACTCTACGAGCAGTACTTC
TRBV28	TRBJ1-2	TRBD1	CASSPPGQPNYGYTF	TGTGCCAGCAGCCCTCCGGGACAGCCGAACTATGGCTACACCTTC
TRBV18	TRBJ2-2	TRBD1	CASSPPGQGSTGELFF	TGTGCCAGCTCACCACCGGGACAGGGCAGCACCGGGGAGCTGTTTTTT
TRBV3-1/TRBV3-2	TRBJ1-3	.	CASSHPSGNTIYF	TGTGCCAGCAGCCATCCTTCTGGAAACACCATATATTTT
TRBV12-3/TRBV12-4	TRBJ1-6	.	CASSLARGSPLHF	TGTGCCAGCAGCCTCGCCAGGGGATCACCCCTCCACTTT
TRBV6-7	TRBJ2-7	.	CASTERDPWAGTYEQYF	TGTGCCAGCACAGAGAGGGACCCGTGGGCGGGTACCTACGAGCAGTACTTC
TRBV6-1	TRBJ1-2	.	CASSERKHGYTF	TGTGCCAGCAGTGAAAGGAAGCATGGCTACACCTTC
TRBV27	TRBJ1-6	.	CASSWRALNSPLHF	TGTGCCAGCAGTTGGCGGGCCCTAAATTCACCCCTCCACTTT
TRBV3-1/TRBV3-2	TRBJ1-4	.	CASSHSRGGNEKLFF	TGTGCCAGCAGCCATTCTAGGGGCGGGAATGAAAAACTGTTTTTT
TRBV5-1	TRBJ2-2	TRBD1	CASSFQGAVDTGELFF	TGCGCCAGCAGCTTCCAGGGGGCGGTGGACACCGGGGAGCTGTTTTTT
TRBV7-8	TRBJ2-1	.	CASSLLAKIAPYNEQFF	TGTGCCAGCAGCTTACTCGCGAAAATAGCCCCCTACAATGAGCAGTTCTTC
TRBV6-1	TRBJ1-5	TRBD1	CASSEQNRGNQPQHF	TGTGCCAGCAGTGAACAGAACAGGGGGAATCAGCCCCAGCATTTT
TRBV25-1	TRBJ1-2	TRBD1	CASSGTGVYGYTF	TGTGCCAGCAGTGGTACAGGGGTTTATGGCTACACCTTC
TRBV5-4	TRBJ1-6	TRBD1	CASSLTGDSNSPLHF	TGTGCCAGCAGCTTGACAGGGGACAGTAATTCACCCCTCCACTTT